Included here is one T cell receptor beta chain sequence, with context. Trimming stripped 5 bases from V and 0 bases from J, with 13 bases between. The length of the CDR3 is 16 residues. Germline assignment: CDR1 KGHSH and CDR2 LQKENI. This entry is derived from a study of shared clonotypes between healthy human individuals. TCRdb keeps only in-frame clones here, not all; method: immunoSEQ multiplex PCR. The table has about half a million clones, around 79% seen once. The material sequenced was PBMCs. The TCR was taken from a woman aged 40 to 50 in good health. Some clones in this sample may be carry-over from other donors' samples. The V and J genes are TRBV18 and TRBJ1-4; maybe TRBD1 (5 bases). The CDR3 DNA reads as TGTGCCAGCTCATTGCCGGGACCGGCAACTAATGAAAAACTGTTTTTT. Its protein product is CASSLPGPATNEKLFF. Full variable domain (remainder filled in from reference TRBV18 and TRBJ1-4): NAGVMQNPRHLVRRRGQEARLRCSPMKGHSHVYWYRQLPEEGLKFMVYLQKENIIDESGMPKERFSAEFPKEGPSILRIQQVVRGDSAAYFCASSLPGPATNEKLFFGSGTQLSVL.